Below are 31 T cell receptor beta chains sequenced from a single sample in a study of human T cells and chemical hapten exposure. Each CDR3 protein gets one entry after TCRdb re-called the RACE reads with MiXCR. Of around 250,000 distinct CDR3 sequences in the sample, about 9% were seen once. As to time point: pre-sensitization, week 0. Regarding treatment: therapeutic diphenylcyclopropenone sensitization with weekly scalp DPC. This specimen consisted of whole blood, obtained in connection with sensitization to the hapten diphenylcyclopropenone (DPC). Receptors originate from a middle-aged woman with alopecia areata. Some clones in this sample may be carry-over from other donors' samples.

CDR3 sequence reads: CASSQGLINSPLHF. The CDR3 bases are TGTGCCAGCAGCCAGGGGCTGATTAATTCACCCCTCCACTTT. The chain joins TRBV7-2 to TRBJ1-6; TRBD1 is a possible D gene (6 bases). V lost 5 bases and J lost 6, with 11 bases in between. This CDR3 spans 14 amino acids. Germline CDR1 reads SGHTA; CDR2 reads FQGNSA. The variable domain in full, completed from reference TRBV7-2 and TRBJ1-6, reads GAGVSQSPSNKVTEKGKDVELRCDPISGHTALYWYRQSLGQGLEFLIYFQGNSAPDKSGLPSDRFSAERTGGSVSTLTIQRTQQEDSAVYLCASSQGLINSPLHFGNGTRLTVT.

The CDR3 loop is CASTLRQGGTEAFF. CDR3 DNA sequence: TGTGCCAGCACCCTCCGGCAGGGGGGAACTGAAGCTTTCTTT. The chain joins TRBV7-8 to TRBJ1-1; the match to TRBD1 covers 7 bases. The germline gives CDR1 SGHVS, CDR2 FQNEAQ. CDR3 length equals 14 residues. The junction had 10 bases not matched to a gene; V was cut back by 7 bases and J by 5 bases.

The chain carries TRBV4-2 and TRBJ2-7; D is perhaps TRBD1 (5 bases). Germline V gene data show CDR1 as LGHNA and CDR2 as YNFKEQ. CDR3 size: 14 residues. V lost 1 base to trimming and J lost 0 bases, with 7 bases between them. CDR3 DNA sequence: TGTGCCAGCAGCCAAGCAGGGAACTCCTACGAGCAGTACTTC. Encoded protein: CASSQAGNSYEQYF.

This clonotype came up a few times. The chain uses TRBV6-6 and TRBJ1-5; D possibly corresponds to TRBD1 (5 bases). Germline V gene data show CDR1 as MNHNY and CDR2 as SVGAGI (reference sequence). The CDR3 has 16 residues. Trimming stripped 4 bases from V and 0 bases from J, with 13 bases between. The CDR3 DNA is TGTGCCAGCAGTTGGGGGGGACGGAGTAGCAATCAGCCCCAGCATTTT. Its protein is CASSWGGRSSNQPQHF.

This clonotype was picked up many times. This chain joins TRBV12-3 or TRBV12-4 and TRBJ1-6; 12 bases line up with TRBD1. CDR3 size: 14 residues. V shed 8 bases and J 9 bases; nucleotides not matched to a gene: 5. CDR3 nucleotides: TGTGCCAGCGGGGACAGGGGGCAGGGTTCACCCCTCCACTTT. Amino acid sequence: CASGDRGQGSPLHF.

This chain connects TRBV12-3 or TRBV12-4 to TRBJ2-2; TRBD2 aligns across 13 bases. Trimming at V came to 5 bases and at J to 4 bases, leaving 7 bases not matched to a gene. The CDR3 spans 17 residues. The chain's CDR3 is CASSLIGLAGVTGELFF. CDR3 nucleotide sequence: TGTGCCAGCAGTCTAATCGGACTAGCGGGAGTCACCGGGGAGCTGTTTTTT.

This clonotype has only a few counts. This chain links TRBV7-2 with TRBJ1-2, with D hard to call. The CDR3 extends over 13 amino acids. The V and J ends lost 2 bases and 3 bases respectively, with 7 bases between them. Germline values: CDR1 SGHTA, CDR2 FQGNSA. The CDR3 sequence: CASSLKRDYGYTF. The CDR3 DNA follows: TGTGCCAGCAGCTTAAAAAGGGACTATGGCTACACCTTC.

The chain couples TRBV6-6 to TRBJ1-1; 7 nucleotides align to TRBD1. With V trimmed by 4 bases and J by 0 bases, 8 bases remained unmatched. Germline CDR1 reads MNHNY; CDR2 reads SVGAGI (reference sequence). The CDR3 has 16 residues. The CDR3 DNA follows: TGTGCCAGCAGTTCCCACAGGGGTTCAATGAACACTGAAGCTTTCTTT. Translation gives CASSSHRGSMNTEAFF.

This clonotype has a handful of counts. The rearrangement links TRBV11-3 to TRBJ2-7; D is undetermined. CDR1 and CDR2 (germline): SGHNT, YENEEA. This CDR3 comprises 14 residues. Trimming shortened V by 4 bases and J by 3 bases, and 13 bases separated the two germline ends. CDR3 nucleotides: TGTGCCAGCAGCTCCCCGGGTAAAGACTACGAGCAGTACTTC. Residues: CASSSPGKDYEQYF.

This clonotype was found a few times. The J gene is TRBJ1-2, the V gene TRBV7-2; no definite D call. CDR1 and CDR2 from the germline V gene are SGHTA and FQGNSA. The ends were cut back, 3 bases at V and 2 bases at J, with 10 bases in the middle. The CDR3 consists of 14 residues. The CDR3 sequence: CASSLTPENYGYTF. DNA for the CDR3: TGTGCCAGCAGCTTGACTCCGGAGAACTATGGCTACACCTTC.

The gene calls are TRBV12-3 or TRBV12-4 and TRBJ1-5; a weak D match, TRBD1 (5 bases). The CDR3 runs 14 residues. The ends were cut back, 6 bases at V and 0 bases at J, with 9 bases in the middle. CDR3 nucleotide sequence: TGTGCCAGCAGCATCGACAGTAGCAATCAGCCCCAGCATTTT. It translates to CASSIDSSNQPQHF.

This clonotype turned up a few times. This rearrangement joins TRBV6-5 to TRBJ2-1; 9 positions match TRBD1. Per germline, CDR1 MNHEY and CDR2 SVGAGI. The CDR3 has 15 residues. V lost 5 bases, J lost 5 bases, and 7 bases stayed unmatched. CDR3 in amino acids: CASSKAGTGNNEQFF. As DNA, the CDR3 is TGTGCCAGCAGTAAAGCCGGGACAGGGAACAATGAGCAGTTCTTC.

The CDR3 DNA reads TGCAGCGTTGAAAGAACAGCCAAAAACATTCAGTACTTC. Translation: CSVERTAKNIQYF. The gene calls are TRBV29-1 and TRBJ2-4; D ambiguous. Between the trimmed V and J ends, which lost 2 bases and 0 bases, there was a span of 5 bases. This CDR3 is 13 amino acids long. Germline V gene lookup returns CDR1 SQVTM and CDR2 ANQGSEA.

This clonotype came up a few times. The CDR3, as DNA: TGTGCCAGCAGCCAAATATGGAGGGCAGGAGAGACCCAGTACTTC. It yields the protein CASSQIWRAGETQYF. The V call is TRBV7-2, the J call TRBJ2-5; possibly TRBD2 for D (6 bases). The V end was cut by 5 bases, the J end by 4 bases, with 17 bases between. Germline V gives CDR1 SGHTA, CDR2 FQGNSA. This CDR3 region has 15 residues.

The chain combines TRBV20-1 with TRBJ2-3; D tentatively reads TRBD1 or TRBD2 (6 bases each). Germline V gene lookup returns CDR1 DFQATT and CDR2 SNEGSKA (reference sequence). The germline V and J ends were trimmed by 5 bases and 4 bases, with 13 bases remaining between them. This CDR3 comprises 13 residues. The CDR3 region has the DNA TGCAGTGCTCGTAAGGAGGGGGCAGATACGCAGTATTTT. Its translation: CSARKEGADTQYF.

This clonotype was detected many times. V usage is TRBV28 and J usage is TRBJ1-2; 7 bases line up with TRBD1. Germline V gene sequence: CDR1 MDHEN, CDR2 SYDVKM. With 3 bases clipped from V and 5 bases from J, the junction kept 6 bases outside the gene matches. The CDR3 consists of 14 residues. CDR3 coding DNA: TGTGCCAGCAGTTTCGAGGGGGCGCGTTATGGCTACACCTTC. It is translated as CASSFEGARYGYTF.

This clonotype was observed many times. V gene TRBV20-1 combines with J gene TRBJ2-7; a possible D gene is TRBD1 (5 bases). This CDR3 contains 14 residues. CDR1 DFQATT and CDR2 SNEGSKA come from the germline V gene (reference sequence). Trimming removed 1 base from V and 2 bases from J, with 12 bases in between. DNA of the CDR3: TGCAGTGCTAGAGGTCCTGTCAGGGCCTACGAGCAGTACTTC. It specifies CSARGPVRAYEQYF.

This chain connects TRBV6-6 to TRBJ2-7; D uncertain. This CDR3 region has 15 residues. V lost 3 bases, J lost 3 bases, and 15 bases lay in between. Germline assignment: CDR1 MNHNY and CDR2 SVGAGI (reference sequence). The CDR3 spells CASSYRSGDFYEQYF. CDR3 sequence (DNA): TGTGCCAGCAGTTATCGGTCGGGTGACTTCTACGAGCAGTACTTC.

This clonotype was picked up many times. This CDR3 is CASSLAPLMDTQYF. In DNA form, the CDR3 reads TGTGCCAGCAGCTTAGCACCTTTAATGGATACGCAGTATTTT. This chain links TRBV7-3 with TRBJ2-3; no clear D gene. This CDR3 spans 14 amino acids. The V gene lost 2 bases and the J gene lost 6 bases, with 12 bases spanning the gap. The V gene's germline CDR1 is SGHTA and CDR2 FQGTGA.

This clonotype was seen a handful of times. The V gene is TRBV4-3, the J gene TRBJ2-5; D assignment may be TRBD1 or TRBD2 (5 bases each). The CDR3 runs to 15 residues. The germline V gene encodes CDR1 LGHNA and CDR2 YSLEER. V dropped 1 base and J dropped 7 bases, with 16 bases sitting between them. The CDR3 region has the DNA TGCGCCAGCAGCCAAGTTTACGGGGACGCCGGGACCCAGTACTTC. Amino acid sequence: CASSQVYGDAGTQYF.

As DNA, the CDR3 is TGCGCCAGCAGCTATGAAGGACAGTCCTACAATGAGCAGTTCTTC. Protein sequence: CASSYEGQSYNEQFF. The V gene is TRBV5-1, the J gene TRBJ2-1; TRBD1 might be the D (6 bases). V lost 3 bases and J 1 base, leaving 11 bases between the germline ends. Germline assignment: CDR1 SGHRS and CDR2 YFSETQ. This CDR3 contains 15 residues.

The rearrangement joins TRBV24-1 to TRBJ1-4, with unresolved D. CDR3 length equals 14 residues. The V and J ends lost 3 bases and 7 bases respectively, with 11 bases between them. Germline lookup yields CDR1 KGHDR and CDR2 SFDVKD. The CDR3 coding sequence is TGTGCCACCAGTGATAGGCAGCGGGGTGAAAAACTGTTTTTT. Amino acids: CATSDRQRGEKLFF.

This clonotype was counted at least ten times. The chain joins TRBV7-8 to TRBJ1-2; 8 nucleotides line up with TRBD1. CDR1 and CDR2 (germline): SGHVS, FQNEAQ. Trimming took 1 base from V and 6 from J; bases not matched to a gene: 4. This CDR3 region has 14 residues. The CDR3 reads CASSLVRGPNGYTF. The CDR3 DNA is TGTGCCAGCAGCTTAGTCAGGGGGCCAAATGGCTACACCTTC.

There are a few counts of this clonotype. The J gene is TRBJ1-1, the V gene TRBV6-2 or TRBV6-3, with 7 bases matching TRBD1. Germline V gives CDR1 MNHEY, CDR2 SVGEGT. The CDR3 consists of 15 residues. V shed 4 bases, J shed 1 base, and the junction held 6 bases outside the gene matches. The CDR3: CASSSTGTANTEAFF. In DNA form, the CDR3 reads TGTGCCAGCAGTTCAACCGGGACAGCGAACACTGAAGCTTTCTTT.

This clonotype was seen only a few times. The chain combines TRBV9 with TRBJ2-5; 7 positions match TRBD1. V shed 4 bases, J shed 4 bases, and the junction held 7 bases outside the gene matches. This CDR3 spans 14 amino acids. CDR1 SGDLS and CDR2 YYNGEE come from the germline V gene. CDR3 sequence reads: CASSRDRVGETQYF. CDR3 nucleotide sequence: TGTGCCAGCAGCAGAGACAGGGTTGGAGAGACCCAGTACTTC.

This clonotype was detected only a few times. V usage is TRBV10-2 and J usage is TRBJ1-1; D not resolved. The CDR3 is 11 amino acids. V was trimmed by 6 bases and J by 8 bases, leaving 10 bases between them. Germline V gene lookup returns CDR1 WSHSY and CDR2 SAAADI. The CDR3, as DNA: TGCGCCAGCAGCGCAAGTCTAGAAGCTTTCTTT. As protein: CASSASLEAFF.

This clonotype was seen a handful of times. The chain couples TRBV7-9 to TRBJ1-1; D may be TRBD1 (6 bases). Germline CDR1 is SEHNR and CDR2 is FQNEAQ (reference sequence). V was clipped by 2 bases and J by 8 bases, with 9 bases between them. This CDR3 has 12 amino acids. CDR3 DNA sequence: TGTGCCAGCAGCTTAAACGACAGGGAAGCTTTCTTT. Translation gives CASSLNDREAFF.

The rearrangement links TRBV4-3 to TRBJ1-2; TRBD1 is a possible D gene (5 bases). The CDR3 runs to 16 residues. With 0 bases removed from V and 4 bases from J, the gap between germline ends came to 15 bases. Per the germline V gene, CDR1 is LGHNA and CDR2 is YSLEER. CDR3 DNA sequence: TGCGCCAGCAGCCAAGACTACGGGGCAGGGTCCTATGGCTACACCTTC. It yields the protein CASSQDYGAGSYGYTF.

The chain uses TRBV27 and TRBJ2-3; TRBD2 matches at 8 bases. Germline V CDR1 and CDR2: MNHEY, SMNVEV (reference sequence). With 6 bases clipped from V and 3 bases from J, the junction kept 5 bases outside the gene matches. The CDR3 runs to 14 residues. This CDR3 reads CASSWGLGTDTQYF. Written as DNA, the CDR3 is TGTGCCAGCAGCTGGGGACTAGGAACAGATACGCAGTATTTT.

This chain uses TRBV5-4 with TRBJ2-7, with 10 bases lining up with TRBD2. The CDR3 loop spans 15 amino acids. V was pared by 4 bases and J by 2 bases, with 6 bases of the junction left unmatched. Germline loops: CDR1 SGHNT, CDR2 YYREEE (reference sequence). The CDR3 spells CASSTGLAAAYEQYF. In DNA form, the CDR3 reads TGTGCCAGCAGCACCGGACTAGCGGCTGCCTACGAGCAGTACTTC. Combining the CDR3 with reference TRBV5-4 and TRBJ2-7 gives the whole variable domain ETGVTQSPTHLIKTRGQQVTLRCSSQSGHNTVSWYQQALGQGPQFIFQYYREEENGRGNFPPRFSGLQFPNYSSELNVNALELDDSALYLCASSTGLAAAYEQYFGPGTRLTVT.

This clonotype was recorded at least ten times. The rearrangement uses TRBV29-1 and TRBJ2-7; D is possibly TRBD1 or TRBD2 (5 bases each). V was clipped by 2 bases and J by 5 bases, with 10 bases between them. CDR3 length equals 12 residues. Germline CDR1 SQVTM, CDR2 ANQGSEA. This CDR3 is CSVERGTDEQYF. The CDR3 DNA reads TGCAGCGTTGAAAGAGGGACGGACGAGCAGTACTTC.